This T cell receptor (beta chain) was sequenced for a study of blood T cell repertoires in COVID-19. Study at large: From the United States, Italy and Spain came samples of acute and convalescent COVID-19. Nucleic acid was either cDNA or gDNA, and it came from T cells, B-cell-depleted T cells, or PBMCs.

The CDR3 has 16 residues. Germline-derived CDR1 and CDR2 are SGHRS and YFSETQ. The V gene lost 0 bases and the J gene lost 0 bases, with 10 bases spanning the gap. Repertoires were generated with immunoSEQ multiplex PCR, while TCRdb's copy carries only in-frame clones and drops some. Of 50,000 to 75,000 clones listed, about 94% are singletons. Sequenced sample: peripheral blood. V is TRBV5-1 and J is TRBJ1-3; a weak D match, TRBD1 (5 bases). The TCR comes from a man between 65 and 85 years old with active COVID-19. This chain's CDR3 is CASSLGTGSSGNTIYF. CDR3 in DNA: TGCGCCAGCAGCTTGGGAACAGGAAGCTCTGGAAACACCATATATTTT.